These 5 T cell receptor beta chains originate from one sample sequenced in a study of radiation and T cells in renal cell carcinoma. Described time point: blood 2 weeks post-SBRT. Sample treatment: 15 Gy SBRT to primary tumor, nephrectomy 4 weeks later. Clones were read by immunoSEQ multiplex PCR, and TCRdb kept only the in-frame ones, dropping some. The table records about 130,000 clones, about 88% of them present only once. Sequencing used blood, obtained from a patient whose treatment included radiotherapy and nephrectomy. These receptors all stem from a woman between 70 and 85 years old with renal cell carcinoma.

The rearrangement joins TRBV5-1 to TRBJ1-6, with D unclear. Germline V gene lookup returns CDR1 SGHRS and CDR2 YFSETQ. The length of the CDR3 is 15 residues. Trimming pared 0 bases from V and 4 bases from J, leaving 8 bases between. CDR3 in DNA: TGCGCCAGCAGCTTGGTTCCGGGTTATAATTCACCCCTCCACTTT. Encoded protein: CASSLVPGYNSPLHF.

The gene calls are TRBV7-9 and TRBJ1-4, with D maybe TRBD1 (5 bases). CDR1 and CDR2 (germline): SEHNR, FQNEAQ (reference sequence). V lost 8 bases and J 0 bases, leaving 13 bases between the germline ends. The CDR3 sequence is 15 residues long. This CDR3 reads CASARGGTTNEKLFF. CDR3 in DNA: TGTGCCAGCGCGCGGGGGGGAACAACTAATGAAAAACTGTTTTTT.

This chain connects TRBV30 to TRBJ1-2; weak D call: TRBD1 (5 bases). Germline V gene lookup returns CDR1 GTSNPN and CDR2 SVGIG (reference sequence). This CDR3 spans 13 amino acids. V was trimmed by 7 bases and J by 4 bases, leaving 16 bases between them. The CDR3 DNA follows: TGTGCCTTACGAGTCACAGGAGGCTATGGCTACACCTTC. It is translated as CALRVTGGYGYTF.

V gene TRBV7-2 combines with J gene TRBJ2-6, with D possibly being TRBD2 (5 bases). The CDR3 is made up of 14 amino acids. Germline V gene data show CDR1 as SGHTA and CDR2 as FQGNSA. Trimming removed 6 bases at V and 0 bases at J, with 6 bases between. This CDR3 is CASSRDSGANVLTF. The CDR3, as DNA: TGTGCCAGCAGTCGGGACTCTGGGGCCAACGTCCTGACTTTC. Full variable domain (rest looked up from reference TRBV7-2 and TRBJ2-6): GAGVSQSPSNKVTEKGKDVELRCDPISGHTALYWYRQSLGQGLEFLIYFQGNSAPDKSGLPSDRFSAERTGGSVSTLTIQRTQQEDSAVYLCASSRDSGANVLTFGAGSRLTVL.

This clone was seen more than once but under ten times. In DNA, the CDR3 is TGTGCCAGCAGCATTAGCGGGGGGTACTCTGGGGCCAACGTCCTGACTTTC. Translated, it gives CASSISGGYSGANVLTF. This chain joins TRBV9 and TRBJ2-6, with TRBD2 matching 10 bases. V lost 4 bases to trimming and J lost 0 bases; unmatched junction nucleotides: 4. Per the germline V gene, CDR1 is SGDLS and CDR2 is YYNGEE. The CDR3 loop spans 17 amino acids.